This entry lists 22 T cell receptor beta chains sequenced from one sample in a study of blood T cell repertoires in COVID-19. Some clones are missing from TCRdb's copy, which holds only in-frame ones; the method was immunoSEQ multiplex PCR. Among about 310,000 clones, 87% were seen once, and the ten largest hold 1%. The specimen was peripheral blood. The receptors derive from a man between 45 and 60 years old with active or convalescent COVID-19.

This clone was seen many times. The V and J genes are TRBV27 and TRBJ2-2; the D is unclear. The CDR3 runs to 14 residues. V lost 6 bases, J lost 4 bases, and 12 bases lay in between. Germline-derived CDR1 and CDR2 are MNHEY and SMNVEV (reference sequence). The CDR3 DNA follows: TGTGCCAGCAGACAGACCTCTTCCACCGGGGAGCTGTTTTTT. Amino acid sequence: CASRQTSSTGELFF.

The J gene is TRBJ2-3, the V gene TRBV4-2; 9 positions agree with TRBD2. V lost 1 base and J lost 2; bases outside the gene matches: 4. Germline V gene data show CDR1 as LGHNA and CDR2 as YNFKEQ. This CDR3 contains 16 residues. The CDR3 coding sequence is TGTGCCAGCAGCCAAGGGAGCGGGAGGCTCACAGATACGCAGTATTTT. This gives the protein CASSQGSGRLTDTQYF.

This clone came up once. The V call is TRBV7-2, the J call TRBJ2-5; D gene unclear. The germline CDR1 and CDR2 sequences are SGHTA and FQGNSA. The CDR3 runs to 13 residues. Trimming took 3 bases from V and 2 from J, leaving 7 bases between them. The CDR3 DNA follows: TGTGCCAGCAGCTTGGGCGATCAAGAGACCCAGTACTTC. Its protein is CASSLGDQETQYF. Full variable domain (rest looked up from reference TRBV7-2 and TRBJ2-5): GAGVSQSPSNKVTEKGKDVELRCDPISGHTALYWYRQSLGQGLEFLIYFQGNSAPDKSGLPSDRFSAERTGGSVSTLTIQRTQQEDSAVYLCASSLGDQETQYFGPGTRLLVL.

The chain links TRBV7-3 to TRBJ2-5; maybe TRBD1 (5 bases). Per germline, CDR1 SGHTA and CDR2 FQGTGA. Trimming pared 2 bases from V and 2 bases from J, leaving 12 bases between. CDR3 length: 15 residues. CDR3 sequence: CASSLGAGLQETQYF. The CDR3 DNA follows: TGTGCCAGCAGCTTAGGGGCAGGGCTGCAAGAGACCCAGTACTTC. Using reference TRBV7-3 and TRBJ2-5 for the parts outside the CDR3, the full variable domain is GAGVSQTPSNKVTEKGKYVELRCDPISGHTALYWYRQSLGQGPEFLIYFQGTGAADDSGLPNDRFFAVRPEGSVSTLKIQRTERGDSAVYLCASSLGAGLQETQYFGPGTRLLVL.

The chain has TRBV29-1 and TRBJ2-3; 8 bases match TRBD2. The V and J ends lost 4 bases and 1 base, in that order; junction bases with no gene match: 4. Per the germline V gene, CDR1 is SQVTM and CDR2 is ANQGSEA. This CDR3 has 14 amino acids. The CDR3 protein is CSVVGRGGTDTQYF. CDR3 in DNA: TGCAGCGTTGTAGGGCGGGGGGGCACAGATACGCAGTATTTT.

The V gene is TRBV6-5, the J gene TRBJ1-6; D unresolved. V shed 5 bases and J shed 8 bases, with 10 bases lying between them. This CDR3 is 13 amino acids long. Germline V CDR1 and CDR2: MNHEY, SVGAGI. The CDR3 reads CASSIDHYSPLHF. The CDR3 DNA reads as TGTGCCAGCAGTATAGATCACTATTCACCCCTCCACTTT.

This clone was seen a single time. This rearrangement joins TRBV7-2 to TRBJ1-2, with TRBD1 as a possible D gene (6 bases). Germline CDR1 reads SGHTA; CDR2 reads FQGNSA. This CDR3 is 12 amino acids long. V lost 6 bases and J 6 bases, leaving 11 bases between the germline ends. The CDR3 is CASSTGFHGYTF. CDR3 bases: TGTGCCAGCAGTACAGGGTTCCATGGCTACACCTTC.

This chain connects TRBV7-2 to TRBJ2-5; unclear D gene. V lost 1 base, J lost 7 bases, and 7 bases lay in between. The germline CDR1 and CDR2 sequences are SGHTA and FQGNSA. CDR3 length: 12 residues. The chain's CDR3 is CASSLESGTQYF. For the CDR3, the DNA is TGTGCCAGCAGCTTAGAATCGGGGACCCAGTACTTC.

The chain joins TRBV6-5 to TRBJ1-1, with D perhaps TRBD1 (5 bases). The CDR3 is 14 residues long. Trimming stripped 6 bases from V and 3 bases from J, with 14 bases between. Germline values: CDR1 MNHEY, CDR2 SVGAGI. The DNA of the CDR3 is TGTGCCAGCAGCCGGGACTTAGGGGACACTGAAGCTTTCTTT. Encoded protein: CASSRDLGDTEAFF.

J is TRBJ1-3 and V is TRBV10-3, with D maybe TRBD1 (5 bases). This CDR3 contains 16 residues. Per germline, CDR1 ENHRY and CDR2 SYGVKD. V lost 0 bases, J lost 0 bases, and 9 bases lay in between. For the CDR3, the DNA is TGTGCCATCAGTGAGTCTCCGACAGACTCTGGAAACACCATATATTTT. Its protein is CAISESPTDSGNTIYF.

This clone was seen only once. The CDR3 DNA sequence: TGTGCCAGCAGCTCTCCTGCAGCGGGTTCCAACGAGCAGTACTTC. Residues: CASSSPAAGSNEQYF. The V gene is TRBV11-2, the J gene TRBJ2-7, with D possibly being TRBD2 (6 bases). Deletions cut 4 bases from V and 5 bases from J, with 18 bases between. The CDR3 contains 15 residues. CDR1 is SGHAT and CDR2 is FQNNGV in the germline V gene.

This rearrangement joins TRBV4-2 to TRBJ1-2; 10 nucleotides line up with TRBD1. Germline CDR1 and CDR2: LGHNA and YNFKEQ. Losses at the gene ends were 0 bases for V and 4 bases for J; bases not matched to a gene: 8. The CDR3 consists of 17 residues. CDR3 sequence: CASSQDARDRGGYGYTF. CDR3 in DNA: TGTGCCAGCAGCCAAGACGCCCGGGACAGGGGTGGCTATGGCTACACCTTC.

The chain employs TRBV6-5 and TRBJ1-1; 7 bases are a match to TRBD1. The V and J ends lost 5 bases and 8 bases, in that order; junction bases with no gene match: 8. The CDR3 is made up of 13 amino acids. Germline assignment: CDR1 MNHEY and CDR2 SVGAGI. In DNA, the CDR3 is TGTGCCAGCAGTAACGCCAGGGGGGCCGAAGCTTTCTTT. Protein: CASSNARGAEAFF.

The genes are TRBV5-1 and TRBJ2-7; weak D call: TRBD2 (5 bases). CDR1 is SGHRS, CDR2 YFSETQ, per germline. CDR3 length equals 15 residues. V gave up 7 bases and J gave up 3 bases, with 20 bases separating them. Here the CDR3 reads CASRRSGSGNYEQYF. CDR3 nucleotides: TGCGCCAGCCGCCGATCCGGAAGCGGAAACTACGAGCAGTACTTC. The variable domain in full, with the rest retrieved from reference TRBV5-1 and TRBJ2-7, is KAGVTQTPRYLIKTRGQQVTLSCSPISGHRSVSWYQQTPGQGLQFLFEYFSETQRNKGNFPGRFSGRQFSNSRSEMNVSTLELGDSALYLCASRRSGSGNYEQYFGPGTRLTVT.

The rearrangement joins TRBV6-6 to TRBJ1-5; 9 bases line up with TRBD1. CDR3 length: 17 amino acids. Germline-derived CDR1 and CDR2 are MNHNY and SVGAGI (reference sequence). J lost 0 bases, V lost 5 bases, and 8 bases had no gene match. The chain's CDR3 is CASSLSRTGASNQPQHF. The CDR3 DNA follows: TGTGCCAGCAGTCTCTCAAGGACAGGGGCTAGCAATCAGCCCCAGCATTTT.

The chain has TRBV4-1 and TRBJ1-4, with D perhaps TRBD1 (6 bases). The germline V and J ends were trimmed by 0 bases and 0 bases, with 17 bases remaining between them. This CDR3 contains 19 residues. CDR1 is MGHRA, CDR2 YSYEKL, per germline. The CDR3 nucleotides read TGCGCCAGCAGCCAAGATCCCGCCGGGGGGCTTGCAACTAATGAAAAACTGTTTTTT. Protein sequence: CASSQDPAGGLATNEKLFF.

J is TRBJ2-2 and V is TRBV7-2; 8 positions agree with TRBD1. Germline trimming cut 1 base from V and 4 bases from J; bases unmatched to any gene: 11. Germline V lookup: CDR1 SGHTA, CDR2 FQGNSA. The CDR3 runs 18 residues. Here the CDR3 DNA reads TGTGCCAGCAGCTTAGTAGGACAGGGCCCTTTGGGCACCGGGGAGCTGTTTTTT. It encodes CASSLVGQGPLGTGELFF.

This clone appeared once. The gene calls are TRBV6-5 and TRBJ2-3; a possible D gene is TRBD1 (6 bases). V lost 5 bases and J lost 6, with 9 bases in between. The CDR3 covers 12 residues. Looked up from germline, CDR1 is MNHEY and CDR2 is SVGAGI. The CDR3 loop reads CASSTRGDTQYF. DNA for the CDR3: TGTGCCAGCAGTACGAGGGGGGATACGCAGTATTTT.

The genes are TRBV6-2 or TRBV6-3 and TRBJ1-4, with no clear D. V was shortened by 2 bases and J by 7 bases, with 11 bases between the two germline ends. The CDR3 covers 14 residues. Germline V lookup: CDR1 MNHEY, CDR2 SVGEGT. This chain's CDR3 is CASSYGGIGEKLFF. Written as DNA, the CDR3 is TGTGCCAGCAGTTACGGTGGCATTGGTGAAAAACTGTTTTTT.

Written as DNA, the CDR3 is TGTGCCAGCAGGCAGTCAGGACTTACAGGGGAGCTGTTTTTT. Residues: CASRQSGLTGELFF. This sequence joins TRBV2 and TRBJ2-2; tentative D call: TRBD2 (5 bases). The CDR3 loop spans 14 amino acids. Trimming pared 6 bases from V and 8 bases from J, leaving 16 bases between. The germline V gene has CDR1 SNHLY and CDR2 FYNNEI.

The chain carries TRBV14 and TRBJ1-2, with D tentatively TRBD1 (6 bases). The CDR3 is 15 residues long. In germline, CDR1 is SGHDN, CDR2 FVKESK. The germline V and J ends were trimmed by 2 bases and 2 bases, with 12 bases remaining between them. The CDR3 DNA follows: TGTGCCAGCAGCCAATTCCGGACAGCAAACTATGGCTACACCTTC. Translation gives CASSQFRTANYGYTF.

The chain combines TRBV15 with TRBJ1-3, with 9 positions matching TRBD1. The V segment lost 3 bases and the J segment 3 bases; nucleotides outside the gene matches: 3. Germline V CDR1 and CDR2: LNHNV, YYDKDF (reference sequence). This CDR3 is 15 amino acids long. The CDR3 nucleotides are TGTGCCACCAGCAGGGGACAGGGTGGTGGAAACACCATATATTTT. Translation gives CATSRGQGGGNTIYF.